The T cell receptor (beta chain) under discussion was sequenced for a study of cytomegalovirus exposure and HLA in healthy donors. The PCR made use of 60 Vbeta and 13 Jbeta primers. Measured with immunoSEQ multiplex PCR; TCRdb has only the in-frame clones, and not every one. In the table there are 150,000 or so clones, roughly 74% of which are singletons. The CDR3 is 15 residues long. Germline CDR1 and CDR2: LNHDA and SQIVND (reference sequence). V dropped 8 bases and J dropped 5; count of bases not matched to a gene: 13. V and J are TRBV19 and TRBJ2-5; 8 bases agree with TRBD1. The sequence was collected from a middle-aged man in good health and CMV-seronegative. Source material: PBMCs. The CDR3 sequence: CASQLAGGRSETQYF. CDR3 coding DNA: TGTGCCAGTCAATTGGCAGGGGGCCGTTCGGAGACCCAGTACTTC.